This T cell receptor (beta chain) was identified during a study of control samples from healthy donors and cancer patients. This CDR3 is 16 amino acids long. V was trimmed by 1 base and J by 5 bases, leaving 17 bases between them. The germline V gene has CDR1 LGHNA and CDR2 YNFKEQ. Generated by immunoSEQ multiplex PCR, the TCRdb table keeps only in-frame clones and is missing some. The table shows roughly 200,000 clones, with about 94% occurring only once. The sample comprised blood. This rearrangement joins TRBV4-2 to TRBJ2-5; D tentatively fits TRBD1 or TRBD2 (5 bases each). The clonotype was recovered from a man aged 50-59 years in good health. The CDR3 sequence is CASSQGPGAPGETQYF. The CDR3 DNA is TGTGCCAGCAGCCAAGGCCCCGGGGCCCCGGGGGAGACCCAGTACTTC.